This TCR beta chain was retrieved from a study of blood T cell repertoires in COVID-19. Overall study: T cells, B-cell-depleted T cells, or PBMCs provided the cDNA or gDNA that served as material.

Germline loops: CDR1 SGHNT, CDR2 YENEEA. V lost 4 bases, J lost 2 bases, and 5 bases stayed unmatched. The CDR3 totals 15 residues. Profiled with immunoSEQ multiplex PCR; TCRdb holds only in-frame clones, not every one. This sample has roughly 250,000 clones, with approximately 92% found just once. Material: peripheral blood. The TCR was taken from a person in their late teens or twenties with COVID-19, enrolled during active disease. The genes are TRBV11-3 and TRBJ2-3, with 8 bases fitting TRBD2. The CDR3 loop is CASSSTSAYTDTQYF. DNA for the CDR3: TGTGCCAGCAGCTCGACTAGCGCCTACACAGATACGCAGTATTTT.